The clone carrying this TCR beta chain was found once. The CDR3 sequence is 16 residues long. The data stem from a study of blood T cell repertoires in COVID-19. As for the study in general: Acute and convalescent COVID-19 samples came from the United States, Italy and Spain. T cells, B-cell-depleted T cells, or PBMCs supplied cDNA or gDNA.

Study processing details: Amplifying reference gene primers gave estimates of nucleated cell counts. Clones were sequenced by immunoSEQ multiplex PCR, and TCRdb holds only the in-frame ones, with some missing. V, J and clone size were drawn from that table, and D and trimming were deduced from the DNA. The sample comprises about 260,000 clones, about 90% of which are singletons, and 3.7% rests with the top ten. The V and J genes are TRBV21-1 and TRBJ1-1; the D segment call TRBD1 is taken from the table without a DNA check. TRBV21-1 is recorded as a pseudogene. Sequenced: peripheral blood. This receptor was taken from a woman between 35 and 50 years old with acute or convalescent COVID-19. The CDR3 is CASLPRTGRMNTEAFF. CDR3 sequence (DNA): TGTGCCAGCTTACCGCGGACAGGGCGCATGAACACTGAAGCTTTCTTT.